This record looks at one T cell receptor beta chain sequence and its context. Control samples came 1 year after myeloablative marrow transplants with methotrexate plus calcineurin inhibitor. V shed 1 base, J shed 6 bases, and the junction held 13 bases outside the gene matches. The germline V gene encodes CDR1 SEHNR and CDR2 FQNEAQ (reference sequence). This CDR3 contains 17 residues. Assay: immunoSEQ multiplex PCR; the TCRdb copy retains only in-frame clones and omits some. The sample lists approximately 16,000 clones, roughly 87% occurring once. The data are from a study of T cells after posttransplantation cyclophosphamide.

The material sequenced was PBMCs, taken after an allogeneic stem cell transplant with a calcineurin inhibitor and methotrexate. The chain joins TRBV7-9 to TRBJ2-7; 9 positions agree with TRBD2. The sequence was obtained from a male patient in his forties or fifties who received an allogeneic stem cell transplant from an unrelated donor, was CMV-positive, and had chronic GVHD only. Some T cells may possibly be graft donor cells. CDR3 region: CASSLGGLGTSKGEQYF. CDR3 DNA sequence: TGTGCCAGCAGCTTAGGAGGTCTCGGGACTAGCAAGGGCGAGCAGTACTTC.